This T cell receptor (beta chain) originates from a study of blood T cell repertoires in COVID-19. Study details: Acute and convalescent COVID-19 specimens originated in the United States, Italy and Spain. Sources were T cells, B-cell-depleted T cells, or PBMCs; the material itself was cDNA or gDNA.

This clone was observed a few times. Study processing details: Amplification with reference gene primers provided the estimates of nucleated cell counts. Profiling relied on immunoSEQ multiplex PCR, and the TCRdb table lists in-frame clones only, not all of them. That table is the source of V, J and clone size, and D and trimming were worked out from the DNA. Of some 120,000 clones in the sample, roughly three quarters were seen once. The V end was cut by 2 bases, the J end by 7 bases, with 11 bases between. CDR3 length: 13 residues. The germline V gene has CDR1 MNHEY and CDR2 SVGAGI. The sequence was obtained from a human donor in a cohort sampled during active COVID-19. This chain connects TRBV6-5 to TRBJ1-1, with unresolved D. The specimen was peripheral blood. As DNA, the CDR3 is TGTGCCAGCAGTTACCAAGAGTCTTTTGAAGCTTTCTTT. This encodes CASSYQESFEAFF.